One and the same sample provided the 24 T cell receptor beta chains below, sequenced in a study of T cell responses to AZD1222 COVID-19 vaccine. Generated by immunoSEQ multiplex PCR, the TCRdb table keeps only in-frame clones and is missing some. The sample carries some 80,000 clones, 86% recorded once. The material sequenced was peripheral blood, taken on day 0 of AZD1222 vaccination. The source of these receptors is an adult in good health.

CDR3 protein: CAIQGHYGYTF. CDR3 nucleotide sequence: TGTGCCATACAGGGTCACTATGGCTACACCTTC. This chain uses TRBV28 with TRBJ1-2; D perhaps matches TRBD1 (6 bases). CDR1 and CDR2 from the germline V gene are MDHEN and SYDVKM. The CDR3 contains 11 residues. Between the trimmed V and J ends, which lost 10 bases and 3 bases, there was a span of 9 bases.

This chain uses TRBV7-2 with TRBJ1-4; 7 bases map to TRBD1. With V trimmed by 5 bases and J by 7 bases, 10 bases remained unmatched. The CDR3 length is 15 residues. Germline CDR1 is SGHTA and CDR2 is FQGNSA. The CDR3 reads CASSPRQGWSEKLFF. CDR3 sequence (DNA): TGTGCCAGCAGCCCGAGACAGGGTTGGAGTGAAAAACTGTTTTTT.

The chain joins TRBV28 to TRBJ1-1; TRBD1 matches at 7 bases. The trim removed 5 bases at V and 1 base at J, leaving 10 bases unmatched. The CDR3 totals 16 residues. CDR1 and CDR2 (germline): MDHEN, SYDVKM. The CDR3 region is CASSHGTGTANTEAFF. The CDR3 region has the DNA TGTGCCAGCAGTCACGGGACCGGGACAGCGAACACTGAAGCTTTCTTT.

This CDR3 is CASSSSRGPNYGYTF. CDR3 bases: TGTGCCAGCAGTTCCTCGCGCGGACCTAACTATGGCTACACCTTC. This chain connects TRBV28 to TRBJ1-2, with D unclear. Germline V CDR1 and CDR2: MDHEN, SYDVKM. With 4 bases removed from V and 0 bases from J, the gap between germline ends came to 12 bases. The CDR3 sequence is 15 residues long.

The chain combines TRBV28 with TRBJ1-6, with D unclear. The CDR3 is made up of 14 amino acids. From germline, CDR1 is MDHEN and CDR2 SYDVKM. With 3 bases removed from V and 7 bases from J, the gap between germline ends came to 10 bases. For the CDR3, the DNA is TGTGCCAGCAGTTTTGAGCAGGCGAATTCACCCCTCCACTTT. The encoded protein is CASSFEQANSPLHF.

This clone was seen a few times. This chain joins TRBV25-1 and TRBJ2-7; 8 nucleotides align to TRBD1. The CDR3 runs to 16 residues. V lost 3 bases and J lost 4; bases outside the gene matches: 11. Germline-derived CDR1 and CDR2 are MGHDK and SYGVNS. The CDR3 region has the DNA TGTGCCAGCAGTGAGTCAGGGACAGGCGGGGATTACGAGCAGTACTTC. It specifies CASSESGTGGDYEQYF.

The chain joins TRBV12-5 to TRBJ1-1; a weak D match, TRBD1 (5 bases). The CDR3 has 17 residues. Germline CDR1 and CDR2: LGHNT and FRNRAP. Trimming left V 0 bases short and J 0 bases short, with 14 bases between. This chain's CDR3 is CASGLVHGGGVNTEAFF. CDR3 bases: TGTGCTAGTGGTTTGGTACATGGGGGAGGTGTGAACACTGAAGCTTTCTTT.

The gene calls are TRBV30 and TRBJ2-7, with D perhaps matching TRBD1 (6 bases). V lost 3 bases and J 7 bases, leaving 16 bases between the germline ends. The CDR3 sequence is 13 residues long. The germline V gene encodes CDR1 GTSNPN and CDR2 SVGIG (reference sequence). The CDR3: CAWSDRSPGEQYF. The CDR3 DNA is TGTGCCTGGAGCGACAGGAGCCCGGGGGAGCAGTACTTC.

The gene calls are TRBV24-1 and TRBJ2-5, with D perhaps matching TRBD1 (5 bases). V was pared by 3 bases and J by 7 bases, with 17 bases between. The CDR3 length is 15 residues. The V gene's germline CDR1 is KGHDR and CDR2 SFDVKD. CDR3 sequence (DNA): TGTGCCACCAGTGATCCCAGGACACGGATGGGGACCCAGTACTTC. Amino acids: CATSDPRTRMGTQYF.

CDR3 loop: CASSAQLNTEAFF. The CDR3, as DNA: TGTGCCAGCAGTGCCCAGCTGAACACTGAAGCTTTCTTT. This sequence joins TRBV12-3 or TRBV12-4 and TRBJ1-1; D gene unclear. Trimming took off 5 bases at V and 0 bases at J, with 7 bases between the two ends. This CDR3 is built from 13 residues.

The J gene is TRBJ2-3, the V gene TRBV3-1 (or the pseudogene TRBV3-2); no clear D. The CDR3 is 11 residues long. Trimming pared 4 bases from V and 5 bases from J, leaving 4 bases between. Germline values: CDR1 LGHDT, CDR2 YNNKEL (reference sequence). CDR3 region: CASSREDTQYF. CDR3 sequence (DNA): TGTGCCAGCAGCCGAGAAGATACGCAGTATTTT.

The chain links TRBV6-5 to TRBJ2-2; a possible D gene is TRBD2 (5 bases). V was cut by 11 bases and J by 4 bases, with 17 bases left in between. CDR1 and CDR2 (germline): MNHEY, SVGAGI. This CDR3 comprises 14 residues. CDR3 loop: CACDLTMGTGELFF. The CDR3 DNA reads as TGTGCCTGTGATCTGACTATGGGCACCGGGGAGCTGTTTTTT.

J is TRBJ2-3 and V is TRBV27; D gene unclear. Trimming cost V 3 bases and J 0 bases, with 10 bases left between them. Germline V gene data show CDR1 as MNHEY and CDR2 as SMNVEV (reference sequence). This CDR3 contains 15 residues. Written as DNA, the CDR3 is TGTGCCAGCAGTTTCGAACGACCGAGCACAGATACGCAGTATTTT. Protein sequence: CASSFERPSTDTQYF.

The genes are TRBV7-2 and TRBJ1-2; a possible D gene is TRBD1 (6 bases). The germline V gene has CDR1 SGHTA and CDR2 FQGNSA. The CDR3 runs 13 residues. V dropped 5 bases and J dropped 6 bases, with 13 bases sitting between them. In DNA form, the CDR3 reads TGTGCCAGCAGCATACAGGGATTTGATGGCTACACCTTC. Translation gives CASSIQGFDGYTF.

The rearrangement uses TRBV7-9 and TRBJ1-5, with D possibly TRBD1 on 6 matching bases. Deletions cut 3 bases from V and 3 bases from J, with 15 bases between. The CDR3 runs to 16 residues. CDR1 and CDR2 from the germline V gene are SEHNR and FQNEAQ (reference sequence). Here the CDR3 DNA reads TGTGCCAGCAGCTTTGATGGCAGGGGACCCAATCAGCCCCAGCATTTT. Encoded protein: CASSFDGRGPNQPQHF. Drawing the rest from reference TRBV7-9 and TRBJ1-5, the complete variable domain is DTGVSQNPRHKITKRGQNVTFRCDPISEHNRLYWYRQTLGQGPEFLTYFQNEAQLEKSRLLSDRFSAERPKGSFSTLEIQRTEQGDSAMYLCASSFDGRGPNQPQHFGDGTRLSIL.

The rearrangement links TRBV5-6 to TRBJ1-1, with a possible D match to TRBD1 (6 bases). Germline V gives CDR1 SGHDT, CDR2 YYEEEE. V was shortened by 4 bases and J by 1 base, with 14 bases between the two germline ends. The CDR3 runs to 15 residues. CDR3 loop: CASSRRQAGNTEAFF. DNA of the CDR3: TGTGCCAGCAGCAGACGACAGGCAGGGAACACTGAAGCTTTCTTT.

This clone was picked up one time. V is TRBV3-1 (or the pseudogene TRBV3-2) and J is TRBJ2-7, with D unresolved. The CDR3 loop spans 15 amino acids. The V gene lost 4 bases and the J gene lost 2 bases, with 15 bases spanning the gap. Germline assignment: CDR1 LGHDT and CDR2 YNNKEL (reference sequence). The CDR3: CASSPDGSNTYEQYF. CDR3 DNA: TGTGCCAGCAGCCCGGACGGAAGCAATACCTACGAGCAGTACTTC.

The chain carries TRBV5-3 and TRBJ1-4; possibly TRBD1 for D (5 bases). TRBV5-3 is recorded as an ORF, its role being uncertain. V gave up 0 bases and J gave up 4 bases, with 10 bases separating them. The CDR3 sequence is 15 residues long. DNA of the CDR3: TGTGCCAGAAGCTTGGAGGCGGGGGTTAATGAAAAACTGTTTTTT. Translated, it gives CARSLEAGVNEKLFF.

Here the CDR3 reads CASSLGGGRSDTQYF. CDR3 sequence (DNA): TGTGCCAGCAGCTTAGGAGGCGGGCGGAGCGATACGCAGTATTTT. The gene calls are TRBV13 and TRBJ2-3; TRBD2 is a possible D gene (5 bases). CDR1 and CDR2 from the germline V gene are PRHDT and FYEKMQ (reference sequence). The CDR3 extends over 15 amino acids. V was shortened by 0 bases and J by 6 bases, with 13 bases between the two germline ends.

V and J are TRBV28 and TRBJ1-6, with 11 bases identical to TRBD1. Trimming took 4 bases from V and 10 from J; bases not matched to a gene: 9. Germline V gene sequence: CDR1 MDHEN, CDR2 SYDVKM. The CDR3 sequence is 16 residues long. Here the CDR3 reads CASSSPGQGVNSPLHF. The CDR3 nucleotides read TGTGCCAGCAGTTCGCCGGGACAGGGGGTTAACTCACCCCTCCACTTT. The variable domain in full, completed from reference TRBV28 and TRBJ1-6, reads DVKVTQSSRYLVKRTGEKVFLECVQDMDHENMFWYRQDPGLGLRLIYFSYDVKMKEKGDIPEGYSVSREKKERFSLILESASTNQTSMYLCASSSPGQGVNSPLHFGNGTRLTVT.

The gene calls are TRBV24-1 and TRBJ2-1, with 9 bases lining up with TRBD1. Trimming at V came to 3 bases and at J to 4 bases, leaving 6 bases not matched to a gene. This CDR3 has 16 residues. The germline V gene has CDR1 KGHDR and CDR2 SFDVKD. CDR3 DNA: TGTGCCACCAGTGATCCCGGGACAGGGAGATACAATGAGCAGTTCTTC. It yields the protein CATSDPGTGRYNEQFF.

The chain combines TRBV18 with TRBJ1-6, with TRBD1 as a possible D gene (5 bases). From germline, CDR1 is KGHSH and CDR2 LQKENI. The length of the CDR3 is 14 residues. Between the trimmed V and J ends, which lost 1 base and 7 bases, there was a span of 8 bases. The CDR3 is CASSPQGRNSPLHF. The CDR3 DNA follows: TGTGCCAGCTCACCACAGGGGCGGAATTCACCCCTCCACTTT.

The V and J genes are TRBV10-2 and TRBJ1-1, with D unclear. The CDR3 is 13 amino acids. V was pared by 9 bases and J by 0 bases, with 11 bases between. Germline values: CDR1 WSHSY, CDR2 SAAADI. The CDR3 region has the DNA TGCGCCAGTTATGACCGATTGAACACTGAAGCTTTCTTT. Protein: CASYDRLNTEAFF.

CDR3 DNA sequence: TGCGCCAGCAGTGATGGGGACAGAGGCAATTCACCCCTCCACTTT. Protein sequence: CASSDGDRGNSPLHF. The chain uses TRBV10-2 and TRBJ1-6, with TRBD1 matching over 7 bases. V dropped 3 bases and J dropped 7; count of bases not matched to a gene: 6. The CDR3 is 15 residues long. CDR1 is WSHSY, CDR2 SAAADI, per germline.